This T cell receptor beta chain was recovered during a study of neoadjuvant nivolumab and ipilimumab in lung cancer. Study in general: Patients got nivolumab 3 mg/kg on days 1, 15 and 29; combination added ipilimumab 1 mg/kg day 1.

Libraries were prepared by immunoSEQ multiplex PCR; TCRdb keeps only in-frame clonotypes and omits some of them. This repertoire shows under 9,000 clones, approximately 80% found once; its top ten account for 4.5% to 6%. A remark on this clone: Its antigen is not identified.

CDR1 and CDR2 (germline): SGHAT, FQDESV (reference sequence). Trimming removed 5 bases at V and 6 bases at J, with 11 bases between. The CDR3 consists of 14 residues. Study findings and constraints: From pretherapy to surgery, tumor richness and clonality rose with dual therapy.

Sequenced here: tumor tissue, sampled after neoadjuvant nivolumab, alone or with ipilimumab, at or shortly before surgery. The genes are TRBV11-1 and TRBJ1-6, with unresolved D. This TCR derives from an adult with non-small cell lung cancer. Here the CDR3 reads CASSTDRSNSPLHF. CDR3 DNA: TGTGCCAGCAGCACGGACCGCTCTAATTCACCCCTCCACTTT.